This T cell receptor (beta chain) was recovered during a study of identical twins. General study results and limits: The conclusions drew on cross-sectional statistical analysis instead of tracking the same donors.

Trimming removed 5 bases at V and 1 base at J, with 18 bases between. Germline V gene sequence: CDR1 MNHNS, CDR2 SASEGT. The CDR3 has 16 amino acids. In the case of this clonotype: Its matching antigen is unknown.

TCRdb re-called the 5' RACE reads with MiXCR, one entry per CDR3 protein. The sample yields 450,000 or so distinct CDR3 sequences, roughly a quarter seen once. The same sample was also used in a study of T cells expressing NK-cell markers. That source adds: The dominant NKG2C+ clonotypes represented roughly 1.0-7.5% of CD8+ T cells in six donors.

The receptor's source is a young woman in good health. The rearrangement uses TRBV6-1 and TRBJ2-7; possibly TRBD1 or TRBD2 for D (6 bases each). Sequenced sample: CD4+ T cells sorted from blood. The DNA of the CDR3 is TGTGCCAGCAGTCCCCTGGGGGCGGGGAATTCCTACGAGCAGTACTTC. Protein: CASSPLGAGNSYEQYF.